The 29 T cell receptor beta chains reported below all come from one sample, sequenced in a study of cytomegalovirus exposure and HLA in healthy donors. The table came from immunoSEQ multiplex PCR; TCRdb's copy has only in-frame clones and leaves some out. This table holds under 200,000 clones, roughly 81% found once. Sequencing was carried out using PBMCs. The receptor set was obtained from a woman aged 30 to 39 in good health and CMV-seronegative.

The genes are TRBV28 and TRBJ1-2, with TRBD1 identical over 8 bases. With 5 bases clipped from V and 6 bases from J, the junction kept 8 bases outside the gene matches. The CDR3 consists of 14 residues. Germline V lookup: CDR1 MDHEN, CDR2 SYDVKM. The CDR3 coding sequence is TGTGCCAGCAGTCCCTACAGGGGGTATAATGGCTACACCTTC. This encodes CASSPYRGYNGYTF.

This rearrangement joins TRBV5-1 to TRBJ2-1; tentative D call: TRBD1 (5 bases). Germline V CDR1 and CDR2: SGHRS, YFSETQ. Between the trimmed V and J ends, which lost 4 bases and 7 bases, there was a span of 12 bases. CDR3 length: 13 residues. In DNA, the CDR3 is TGCGCCAGCAGCGTTCAGGGTCGGAATGAGCAGTTCTTC. Encoded protein: CASSVQGRNEQFF.

J is TRBJ2-2 and V is TRBV7-2; 11 nucleotides match TRBD1. V was pared by 5 bases and J by 3 bases, with 8 bases of the junction left unmatched. CDR1 is SGHTA and CDR2 is FQGNSA in the germline V gene. The CDR3 sequence is 17 residues long. The CDR3 spells CASSPRRDRGYTGELFF. For the CDR3, the DNA is TGTGCCAGCAGCCCCCGCCGGGACAGGGGGTACACCGGGGAGCTGTTTTTT. Drawing the rest from reference TRBV7-2 and TRBJ2-2, the complete variable domain is GAGVSQSPSNKVTEKGKDVELRCDPISGHTALYWYRQSLGQGLEFLIYFQGNSAPDKSGLPSDRFSAERTGGSVSTLTIQRTQQEDSAVYLCASSPRRDRGYTGELFFGEGSRLTVL.

The chain combines TRBV18 with TRBJ1-1, with D possibly matching TRBD1 (6 bases). The CDR3 sequence is 15 residues long. Germline V gene data show CDR1 as KGHSH and CDR2 as LQKENI. V lost 3 bases to trimming and J lost 8 bases, with 19 bases between them. CDR3 residues: CASSPRGTDTGEAFF. CDR3 sequence (DNA): TGTGCCAGCTCACCTAGAGGGACGGATACAGGGGAAGCTTTCTTT.

The rearrangement uses TRBV7-9 and TRBJ1-5, with D tentatively TRBD1 (6 bases). The germline gives CDR1 SEHNR, CDR2 FQNEAQ (reference sequence). The V and J ends lost 6 bases and 2 bases respectively, with 11 bases between them. The CDR3 totals 14 residues. The CDR3 coding sequence is TGTGCCAGCAGGCCAGAGGGGGGCAATCAGCCCCAGCATTTT. Translated, it gives CASRPEGGNQPQHF.

The chain uses TRBV6-5 and TRBJ2-2, with D possibly being TRBD1 (6 bases). The V end lost 6 bases, the J end lost 1 base, and 15 bases lay between the germline ends. The CDR3 is made up of 16 amino acids. Germline CDR1 is MNHEY and CDR2 is SVGAGI. The CDR3 here is CASRYREMGNTGELFF. The CDR3, as DNA: TGTGCCAGCAGATACAGGGAGATGGGGAACACCGGGGAGCTGTTTTTT.

J is TRBJ1-5 and V is TRBV15; no reliable D call. Looked up from germline, CDR1 is LNHNV and CDR2 is YYDKDF (reference sequence). CDR3 length: 14 amino acids. V lost 0 bases and J lost 4, with 7 bases in between. The CDR3: CATSRDLLNQPQHF. CDR3 sequence (DNA): TGTGCCACCAGCAGAGATCTCTTAAATCAGCCCCAGCATTTT.

This rearrangement joins TRBV2 to TRBJ2-3; 8 nucleotides line up with TRBD2. There are 16 residues in the CDR3. Germline V CDR1 and CDR2: SNHLY, FYNNEI. J lost 0 bases, V lost 4 bases, and 6 bases had no gene match. The CDR3 sequence is CASSARSGGSTDTQYF. The CDR3 coding sequence is TGTGCCAGCAGTGCGAGAAGCGGGGGAAGCACAGATACGCAGTATTTT.

The rearrangement joins TRBV27 to TRBJ2-7, with a possible D match to TRBD1 (6 bases). V was cut by 5 bases and J by 5 bases, with 13 bases left in between. The CDR3 contains 13 residues. CDR1 is MNHEY, CDR2 SMNVEV, per germline (reference sequence). The CDR3 DNA sequence: TGTGCCAGCAGTATCAGGGGCGGCCACGAGCAGTACTTC. It specifies CASSIRGGHEQYF.

The chain employs TRBV11-2 and TRBJ1-2; 10 positions agree with TRBD1. Germline-derived CDR1 and CDR2 are SGHAT and FQNNGV. The CDR3 consists of 15 residues. Unmatched junction bases numbered 7, after V lost 5 bases and J lost 4 bases. The CDR3: CASSPRTGGTYGYTF. The CDR3 bases are TGTGCCAGCAGCCCTAGGACAGGGGGTACCTATGGCTACACCTTC. The complete variable domain, with remaining parts taken from reference TRBV11-2 and TRBJ1-2, reads EAGVAQSPRYKIIEKRQSVAFWCNPISGHATLYWYQQILGQGPKLLIQFQNNGVVDDSQLPKDRFSAERLKGVDSTLKIQPAKLEDSAVYLCASSPRTGGTYGYTFGSGTRLTVV.

This clone was recorded once. The chain joins TRBV9 to TRBJ1-2; the D gene is possibly TRBD1 (6 bases). The CDR3 runs 14 residues. Germline CDR1 reads SGDLS; CDR2 reads YYNGEE. V was pared by 0 bases and J by 7 bases, with 13 bases between. CDR3 region: CASSVGGDKSGYTF. CDR3 coding DNA: TGTGCCAGCAGCGTAGGAGGGGACAAGAGTGGCTACACCTTC.

The rearrangement uses TRBV28 and TRBJ2-3, with D uncertain. The V gene's germline CDR1 is MDHEN and CDR2 SYDVKM. The V end was cut by 3 bases, the J end by 0 bases, with 10 bases between. The CDR3 covers 15 residues. CDR3: CASSFYDKSTDTQYF. CDR3 coding DNA: TGTGCCAGCAGTTTTTACGACAAAAGCACAGATACGCAGTATTTT.

J is TRBJ2-3 and V is TRBV7-9; D remains ambiguous. CDR1 SEHNR and CDR2 FQNEAQ come from the germline V gene (reference sequence). There are 13 residues in the CDR3. Trimming took off 1 base at V and 5 bases at J, with 7 bases between the two ends. The CDR3 DNA reads TGTGCCAGCAGCTTAGGATCGGGAGATACGCAGTATTTT. It specifies CASSLGSGDTQYF.

The chain employs TRBV7-2 and TRBJ2-7; D possibly corresponds to TRBD2 (6 bases). Germline loops: CDR1 SGHTA, CDR2 FQGNSA. Trimming left V 4 bases short and J 3 bases short, with 19 bases between. The CDR3 is made up of 16 amino acids. CDR3 residues: CASSSWDSLRRYEQYF. The CDR3 coding sequence is TGTGCCAGCAGCTCTTGGGACTCCCTAAGACGCTACGAGCAGTACTTC. Variable domain in full (rest from reference TRBV7-2 and TRBJ2-7): GAGVSQSPSNKVTEKGKDVELRCDPISGHTALYWYRQSLGQGLEFLIYFQGNSAPDKSGLPSDRFSAERTGGSVSTLTIQRTQQEDSAVYLCASSSWDSLRRYEQYFGPGTRLTVT.

This clone showed up just a few times. The V and J genes are TRBV5-1 and TRBJ2-7; D may be TRBD1 (5 bases). Germline V gives CDR1 SGHRS, CDR2 YFSETQ. The CDR3 has 13 residues. Trimming pared 1 base from V and 3 bases from J, leaving 8 bases between. The DNA for the CDR3 is TGCGCCAGCAGCTTGAAGGACAACTACGAGCAGTACTTC. Its protein is CASSLKDNYEQYF.

This chain uses TRBV7-8 with TRBJ1-3; a weak D match, TRBD1 (5 bases). The V gene's germline CDR1 is SGHVS and CDR2 FQNEAQ. This CDR3 spans 15 amino acids. V lost 3 bases, J lost 2 bases, and 11 bases lay in between. The CDR3 sequence: CASSFFRVPGNTIYF. The CDR3 DNA is TGTGCCAGCAGCTTCTTCAGGGTCCCTGGAAACACCATATATTTT.

This chain connects TRBV4-1 to TRBJ1-2; D gene unclear. Germline V gene data show CDR1 as MGHRA and CDR2 as YSYEKL. This CDR3 spans 16 amino acids. The V end lost 2 bases, the J end lost 0 bases, and 13 bases lay between the germline ends. In DNA, the CDR3 is TGCGCCAGCAGCCAACACGCGGCTACTTCTAACTATGGCTACACCTTC. This encodes CASSQHAATSNYGYTF.

In its sample, this clone was seen once. The chain carries TRBV5-1 and TRBJ2-3; 8 bases line up with TRBD2. The CDR3 length is 16 residues. Germline CDR1 SGHRS, CDR2 YFSETQ. Germline trimming cut 0 bases from V and 4 bases from J; bases unmatched to any gene: 7. The CDR3 here is CASSLAGTRDADTQYF. Here the CDR3 DNA reads TGCGCCAGCAGCTTGGCTGGGACTAGGGACGCAGATACGCAGTATTTT. The whole variable domain, filled in from reference TRBV5-1 and TRBJ2-3, reads KAGVTQTPRYLIKTRGQQVTLSCSPISGHRSVSWYQQTPGQGLQFLFEYFSETQRNKGNFPGRFSGRQFSNSRSEMNVSTLELGDSALYLCASSLAGTRDADTQYFGPGTRLTVL.

This clone came up once. The V gene is TRBV6-1, the J gene TRBJ2-4, with TRBD1 matching 9 bases. The CDR3 has 18 amino acids. The J segment lost 0 bases and the V segment lost 3 bases, leaving 9 bases of the junction unmatched. Germline V gives CDR1 MNHNS, CDR2 SASEGT. For the CDR3, the DNA is TGTGCCAGCAGTGACCGGGACAGGGCTTTCCTAGCCAAAAACATTCAGTACTTC. This translates into CASSDRDRAFLAKNIQYF.

This clone came up a few times. At one boundary the junction diverges from the germline segment, which might be a read error. J is TRBJ1-1 and V is TRBV6-1, with D unresolved. The germline gives CDR1 MNHNS, CDR2 SASEGT. The CDR3 runs 14 residues. The CDR3 spells CASRGRRSNSEAFF. CDR3 DNA: TGTGCCAGCAGAGGGAGAAGGTCGAACTCTGAAGCTTTCTTT.

The chain couples TRBV5-1 to TRBJ2-3, with D tentatively TRBD1 (6 bases). Germline V lookup: CDR1 SGHRS, CDR2 YFSETQ. The CDR3 runs to 15 residues. V lost 4 bases to trimming and J lost 6 bases, with 18 bases between them. Here the CDR3 DNA reads TGCGCCAGCAGCCCGACCGGACAGAGTCGGGATACGCAGTATTTT. This codes for CASSPTGQSRDTQYF. The complete variable domain, with remaining parts taken from reference TRBV5-1 and TRBJ2-3, reads KAGVTQTPRYLIKTRGQQVTLSCSPISGHRSVSWYQQTPGQGLQFLFEYFSETQRNKGNFPGRFSGRQFSNSRSEMNVSTLELGDSALYLCASSPTGQSRDTQYFGPGTRLTVL.

In its sample, this clone was seen a few times. This CDR3 is also generated by other DNA sequences in the sample. The chain links TRBV18 to TRBJ2-5, with 7 bases aligning to TRBD2. V trimming: 6 bases; J trimming: 4 bases; junction bases outside the gene matches: 5. CDR1 KGHSH and CDR2 LQKENI come from the germline V gene. CDR3 length: 13 residues. In DNA, the CDR3 is TGTGCCAGCTCCCCCCCGGGGGGAGAGACCCAGTACTTC. This sequence encodes CASSPPGGETQYF. Variable domain in full (rest from reference TRBV18 and TRBJ2-5): NAGVMQNPRHLVRRRGQEARLRCSPMKGHSHVYWYRQLPEEGLKFMVYLQKENIIDESGMPKERFSAEFPKEGPSILRIQQVVRGDSAAYFCASSPPGGETQYFGPGTRLLVL.

This clone showed up just once. The V call is TRBV9, the J call TRBJ2-3; 8 nucleotides line up with TRBD1. The CDR3 runs 18 residues. Germline V gene lookup returns CDR1 SGDLS and CDR2 YYNGEE. V lost 3 bases and J lost 2; bases outside the gene matches: 14. The CDR3 DNA is TGTGCCAGCAGCGGCCCCCGGACAGGGATTGTCAACACAGATACGCAGTATTTT. Its protein is CASSGPRTGIVNTDTQYF.

The chain combines TRBV5-1 with TRBJ2-1; TRBD2 matches at 13 bases. Germline trimming cut 4 bases from V and 8 bases from J; bases unmatched to any gene: 6. Germline V gives CDR1 SGHRS, CDR2 YFSETQ. CDR3 length: 15 amino acids. Written as DNA, the CDR3 is TGCGCCAGCAGCCTCGGGACTAGCGGGGTGGATGAGCAGTTCTTC. It encodes CASSLGTSGVDEQFF.

This chain uses TRBV10-1 with TRBJ2-7; 7 bases map to TRBD1. The CDR3 runs to 13 residues. CDR1 and CDR2 (germline): WNHNN, SYGVQD (reference sequence). Trimming at V came to 6 bases and at J to 4 bases, leaving 6 bases not matched to a gene. This CDR3 is CASSGQADYEQYF. The DNA for the CDR3 is TGCGCCAGCAGCGGACAGGCTGATTACGAGCAGTACTTC.

The gene calls are TRBV4-2 and TRBJ2-7; TRBD2 agrees at 10 bases. Germline V lookup: CDR1 LGHNA, CDR2 YNFKEQ. V was pared by 0 bases and J by 7 bases, with 12 bases of the junction left unmatched. CDR3 length equals 17 residues. The CDR3 loop is CASSQDGRPAGGREQYF. Here the CDR3 DNA reads TGTGCCAGCAGCCAAGATGGTCGCCCAGCGGGGGGGCGGGAGCAGTACTTC.

This clone came up a few times. The chain has TRBV5-1 and TRBJ1-2; 8 bases agree with TRBD1. This CDR3 region has 15 residues. Germline V gives CDR1 SGHRS, CDR2 YFSETQ. V gave up 2 bases and J gave up 2 bases; unmatched junction bases: 5. CDR3 loop: CASSFTGGENYGYTF. Written as DNA, the CDR3 is TGCGCCAGCAGCTTTACAGGGGGGGAGAACTATGGCTACACCTTC.

This chain connects TRBV6-1 to TRBJ2-7; 11 bases map to TRBD1. V trimming: 8 bases; J trimming: 6 bases; junction bases outside the gene matches: 9. Germline V gene sequence: CDR1 MNHNS, CDR2 SASEGT. This CDR3 has 14 residues. In DNA, the CDR3 is TGTGCCAGCTTCGGGACAGGGGGTAGTTTCGAGCAGTACTTC. Protein sequence: CASFGTGGSFEQYF.

This clone has a handful of counts. The gene calls are TRBV7-8 and TRBJ2-7; D possibly corresponds to TRBD1 (5 bases). V was clipped by 2 bases and J by 6 bases, with 8 bases between them. Germline lookup yields CDR1 SGHVS and CDR2 FQNEAQ. This CDR3 is 12 amino acids long. The CDR3 loop is CASSLSGLEQYF. In DNA form, the CDR3 reads TGTGCCAGCAGCTTATCAGGGCTCGAGCAGTACTTC. Complete variable domain (other parts from reference TRBV7-8 and TRBJ2-7): GAGVSQSPRYKVAKRGQDVALRCDPISGHVSLFWYQQALGQGPEFLTYFQNEAQLDKSGLPSDRFFAERPEGSVSTLKIQRTQQEDSAVYLCASSLSGLEQYFGPGTRLTVT.